The 4 T cell receptor beta chains listed next were all sequenced from one sample in a study of blood T cells in healthy people across ages. It was with a sample-barcoded 5' primer and a J-beta primer mix that a second PCR of roughly 7 to 12 cycles was run. Using its own MiXCR run on the 5' RACE reads, TCRdb lists one record per CDR3 protein. The repertoire holds some 700,000 distinct CDR3 sequences, with 20% to 25% as singletons. Sequenced: blood. The receptors were sampled from a man aged 65 to 79 in good health.

The chain uses TRBV20-1 and TRBJ2-1; D is tentatively TRBD1 or TRBD2 (6 bases each). V lost 2 bases, J lost 8 bases, and 16 bases lay in between. The CDR3 is 14 residues long. Germline V gives CDR1 DFQATT, CDR2 SNEGSKA (reference sequence). CDR3: CSARLPEGGYEQFF. In DNA form, the CDR3 reads TGCAGTGCTAGATTACCGGAAGGGGGGTATGAGCAGTTCTTC.

This clonotype was observed a few times. This sequence joins TRBV24-1 and TRBJ2-2; D gene unclear. Germline CDR1 is KGHDR and CDR2 is SFDVKD. Trimming took 7 bases from V and 2 from J, leaving 4 bases between them. This CDR3 comprises 12 residues. CDR3 DNA: TGTGCCACCAGGGCTAACACCGGGGAGCTGTTTTTT. Translated: CATRANTGELFF.

This clonotype has only a few counts. The CDR3 here is CASSPRSGRAGDTQYF. In DNA form, the CDR3 reads TGTGCCAGCAGCCCTCGAAGCGGGAGGGCTGGAGATACGCAGTATTTT. V and J are TRBV7-2 and TRBJ2-3, with 10 positions matching TRBD2. Trimming cost V 5 bases and J 5 bases; bases outside gene matches: 10. The CDR3 consists of 16 residues. Germline assignment: CDR1 SGHTA and CDR2 FQGNSA.

This clonotype was detected a few times. The chain couples TRBV6-1 to TRBJ2-1, with 7 bases identical to TRBD2. With the DNA end fitting TRBJ2-7 better, the J assignment may be wrong. This CDR3 contains 13 residues. Germline V CDR1 and CDR2: MNHNS, SASEGT. CDR3 bases: TGTGCCAGCAGGGGGGGGATTAACTACGAGCAGTACTTC. It specifies CASRGGINYEQYF.